A single T cell receptor (beta chain) is shown here with its context. Its specific antigen is unknown. No base quality information exists; no much larger clone differs at one position. The cohort comprised 666 healthy bone marrow donors. Cohort members were all nominally healthy when sampled, although unrecorded immune exposures were likely present. The donor tested CMV seronegative, placing the donor among the approximately 400 seronegative members of the cohort. A peripheral blood sample was provided by each donor, and peripheral blood mononuclear cells were used for TCR beta sequencing. The Qiagen DNeasy Blood Extraction Kit was used to extract genomic DNA from the blood cell samples. The sample is drawn from a study of cytomegalovirus exposure and HLA in healthy donors (dated by TCRdb to the late 2010s). For the wider study: According to an earlier analysis of a few hundred of the donors, about 190 million T cells yielded roughly 100 million unique TCR beta sequences and about 300 Gb of sequence data. About 280 gigabases of sequencing data and roughly 90 million unique TCR sequences were included in an early release covering several hundred HLA-typed donors. Of the approximately 400 genotyped donors, about 80% fell in the genetic ancestry cluster associated with self-reported Caucasian donors. The study aimed to test whether cataloging public T cell receptors could reveal signatures of past pathogen exposure. The study profiled the T cell repertoires of fewer than 850 subjects by immunosequencing and related them to cytomegalovirus serostatus. Along with the approximately 670-subject first cohort, a separate validation cohort of over a hundred different subjects was used. High-throughput TCR immunosequencing, statistical association of individual TCRs with disease status, and machine learning were combined to predict cytomegalovirus infection status. A later analysis re-examined previously published TCR beta repertoires from more than 600 donors and added high-resolution HLA genotyping to investigate patterns of TCR occurrence. In the later analysis, no new phenotypic data were used to find candidate immune exposures; instead, reliance was placed on TCR beta sequences and their occurrence across donors. In an earlier analysis of a few hundred of the donors, high-throughput TCR beta sequencing was used to judge whether each TCR beta V gene segment behaved as functional or pseudogenic. Donor age, sex, ethnicity and CMV serostatus were collected together with the repertoire data. Genome-wide SNP genotypes for about 60% of the 666 donors were used in a later genetic analysis, which treated that subset as a discovery cohort. All discovery cohort repertoires had been generated using a single sequencing platform. HLA typing covered class I and class II loci at four-digit resolution. The number of donors typed differed by locus, with roughly 620-630 for A, B, C, DRB1 and DQB1, more than 500 for DQA1, some 570 for DPA1, and some 440 for DPB1. Roughly five DR-DQ haplotypes were handled as single units for association and clustering because linkage in the cohort was strong. Across approximately 420 genotyped donors of the cohort, an average of approximately 240,000 unique TCR beta nucleotide sequences per donor were sequenced, and about a sixth of those sequences were non-productive. Results the study describes overall, beyond this receptor: A group of highly shared sequence variants was considered likely to be a technical artifact of the sequencing pipeline. Because HLA typing was unavailable for some donors at each locus, only the typed subset was used in association tests. Most CMV-associated TCR beta chains appeared to be HLA-restricted in a later analysis, and the HLA associations seemed to be driven largely by CMV exposure. A further reported finding was that TCR beta sequences accurately predicted the HLA-A and HLA-B alleles for most subjects in the first cohort. The only immune exposure information available for the cohort was CMV serostatus. Because the 87-base-pair reads could not distinguish some IMGT-functional V segments, including TRBV6-2 and TRBV6-3, those segments were excluded. In both the original and validation cohorts, the classifier was reported to diagnose cytomegalovirus status with high specificity and sensitivity. According to a later analysis, TCR association rates differed among HLA loci, with DRB1 alleles showing the most associated TCRs and HLA-C alleles showing the fewest. An earlier analysis of approximately 590 of the donors showed that most TCR beta V segments appeared in productive rearrangements either about 87% or about 30% of the time, which broadly matched IMGT annotations. In a later analysis, HLA-associated TCR beta chains were found to be more clonally expanded and to have lower generation probabilities than equally common non-associated chains. At a false discovery rate of 0.05, a later analysis linked fewer than 20,000 TCR beta sequences to specific HLA alleles. Sequencing depth was assumed to be roughly uniform across donors in the presence/absence analyses, though that assumption may not hold. When HLA alleles, especially DR and DQ, strongly co-occurred, TCR associations were difficult to assign to individual alleles. According to a later genetic analysis, donors in an Asian-associated ancestry cluster had fewer N-insertions in productive TCRs than the roughly 700-donor mean. The study gave a list of roughly 150 TCR beta chains associated with cytomegalovirus. Linkage disequilibrium might explain the correlated functional status among segregating V segments, but an unknown experimental factor could not be excluded. Several of the top co-occurrence clusters appeared to be linked to parvovirus B19, influenza, CMV and Epstein-Barr virus, according to a later analysis. Because counts were too low, more than 15 rarely observed V segments, including chromosome 9 orphons, were excluded from the earlier analysis of several hundred of the donors. A few of the identified cytomegalovirus-associated TCR beta chains were confirmed in vitro to be specific for cytomegalovirus antigens. Most TCR sequences were observed very rarely across donors, whereas some public TCRs were present in many individuals. It was suggested by the authors that the approach could potentially be generalized to other disease states and immunological phenotypes. V-gene and J-gene trimming of TCR beta chains was associated with a missense DCLRE1C variant in a later genetic analysis, and the association was replicated in an independent cohort. In this cohort, only TCR beta chains were sequenced, and detectable features were limited by the absence of alpha or paired-chain data.

Library preparation used the immunoSEQ multiplex PCR assay. A mixture of 60 forward primers for TCR Vbeta segments and 13 reverse primers for TCR Jbeta segments was used in the multiplex PCR. Amplification of the CDR3 region of rearranged TCR beta genes was performed with a multiplex PCR assay on genomic DNA. The Illumina HiSeq System was used to sequence the amplified TCR beta libraries as 87-base-pair reads. The authors processed their data as follows. A later analysis tallied around 87 million unique TCR beta chains across the 610 or so repertoires, and around 10 million of those chains were shared by two or more donors. To remove PCR and sequencing errors, raw reads were error-corrected and collapsed into unique sequences using a nearest-neighbor algorithm that merged closely related sequences. CDR3 sequences were aligned to IMGT reference sequences to assign V, D and J gene segments. For a sequence to be retained, a match of at least six nucleotides was required to both a V gene segment and a J gene segment. A rearrangement counted as productive if the CDR3 had no stop codons and remained in frame with V and J, and every other rearrangement counted as non-productive. CDR3 was defined according to IMGT convention as the region running from the second conserved V-encoded cysteine to the conserved J-encoded phenylalanine. Sequences without an unambiguous match to a single V gene segment were excluded from the earlier analysis of several hundred of the donors. An earlier analysis of several hundred of the donors called V segments functional above 56.7% productive rearrangements and segregating when the between-donor standard deviation exceeded 5%. To diagnose cytomegalovirus status from the catalog of TCR beta chain sequences, a statistical classification framework was built. A later analysis assigned V and J genes by comparing TCR nucleotide sequences with IMGT/GENE-DB human TR gene sequences. In a later analysis, CDR3 sequences and most-parsimonious VDJ recombination scenarios were assigned using the TCRdist pipeline. A later analysis defined each TCR beta chain by its CDR3 amino acid sequence plus V-gene family, and excluded reads lacking a unique V-gene family. To address suspected cross-contamination and a sequencing artifact, a later analysis removed 592 highly shared, low-generation-probability nucleotide sequences. For each public chain, a later analysis derived a clonal expansion index from normalized ranks of inferred template counts within each repertoire. A later analysis computed generation probabilities with a VDJ recombination model fitted to out-of-frame rearrangements, and checked the results against IGoR. In a later analysis, TCR-TCR, TCR-HLA and TCR-CMV co-occurrence was scored with hypergeometric tests, and a repertoire-size bias correction was applied to TCR pairs. A later analysis estimated false discovery rates by permuting HLA or CMV assignments 20 times. In a later analysis, co-occurring TCRs were grouped with DBSCAN, and TCRdist sequence similarity was added when clustering was performed within HLA-allele-positive subsets. Repertoires with fewer than 30,000 or more than 120,000 public chains, plus five repertoires with anomalous nucleotide sharing, were excluded from co-occurrence clustering. TCRdb provides this immuneACCESS table in a form limited to in-frame rearrangements. Some clones are lacking; in checked studies, under half of them reflect an unresolved V gene, and why the rest are absent is not known. V and J calls and clone size follow that table, whereas D and trimming were derived from the DNA. For this sample the table gives 110,000 or so clones, of which 81% were detected only once. Jointly, the top ten make up over 2% of the sample.

From the cysteine up to the phenylalanine, the CDR3 has a length of 13 residues. This entry keeps only the CDR3 DNA: 39 bases, framed from base 1. CDR1 and CDR2, looked up from the germline V gene, are SGDLS and YYNGEE. V loses 0 bases, J loses 10 bases, and the germline ends lie 8 bases apart. What was sequenced was PBMCs. The TCR was taken from a woman in her 30s in good health and CMV-seronegative. The chain is made from TRBV9 and TRBJ1-6, with no reliable assignment of the D segment. The sequence in DNA is TGTGCCAGCAGCGTAGAGCCAGCGTCACCCCTCCACTTT. Translation gives CASSVEPASPLHF.